Listed below are T cell receptor beta chains from one sample, sequenced in a study of T cell changes during pregnancy in multiple sclerosis. Assay: immunoSEQ multiplex PCR; the TCRdb copy retains only in-frame clones and omits some. The sample records 70,000 or so clones, 80% to 95% being singletons. This specimen consisted of CD4+ T cells from peripheral blood mononuclear cells, obtained after pregnancy. The receptor source for this set is a female donor with multiple sclerosis, enrolled in a pregnancy study. CDR3s include the opening cysteine and the closing phenylalanine or tryptophan. Each record gives: J gene, D gene, V gene, clone size, CDR3 protein, CDR3 DNA. The D gene is left open where the match is weak. Rows may omit the clone size; those that give it use once, few, many or a size class.

TRBJ1-1	TRBD1	TRBV29-1	-	CSVADRGGRTEAFF	TGCAGCGTTGCGGATCGAGGGGGCCGGACTGAAGCTTTCTTT
TRBJ1-1	-	TRBV2	-	CASSAESGTEAFF	TGTGCCAGTAGCGCGGAGTCGGGAACTGAAGCTTTCTTT
TRBJ2-5	-	TRBV28	-	CASSLSGLQETQYF	TGTGCCAGCAGTTTATCCGGTCTCCAAGAGACCCAGTACTTC
TRBJ2-7	-	TRBV14	-	CASSQLGSTYEQYF	TGTGCCAGCAGCCAATTGGGGAGTACCTACGAGCAGTACTTC
TRBJ2-7	-	TRBV28	-	CASSLWAVPYEQYF	TGTGCCAGCAGTTTATGGGCCGTACCCTACGAGCAGTACTTC
TRBJ2-7	TRBD1	TRBV5-1	-	CASSIAGTGSYEQYF	TGCGCCAGCAGCATTGCCGGGACAGGATCCTACGAGCAGTACTTC
TRBJ1-1	TRBD1	TRBV27	-	CASSLGRDRVAFF	TGTGCCAGCAGTTTGGGTCGGGACAGGGTTGCTTTCTTT
TRBJ1-1	TRBD1	TRBV5-4	-	CASSLTGGDTEAFF	TGTGCCAGCAGTTTGACAGGGGGAGACACTGAAGCTTTCTTT
TRBJ1-2	TRBD1	TRBV29-1	-	CSARDRGGYGYTF	TGCAGCGCCCGGGACAGGGGAGGCTATGGCTACACCTTC
TRBJ2-7	TRBD1	TRBV4-1	-	CASSQEPTGGTYEQYF	TGCGCCAGCAGCCAAGAGCCGACAGGGGGCACCTACGAGCAGTACTTC
TRBJ2-7	TRBD1	TRBV27	-	CASSPTGLEQYF	TGTGCCAGCAGTCCGACAGGGCTCGAGCAGTACTTC
TRBJ2-3	TRBD2	TRBV9	once	CASSVGWGLAIDTQYF	TGTGCCAGCAGCGTAGGATGGGGACTAGCGATAGATACGCAGTATTTT
TRBJ2-7	-	TRBV5-4	-	CASSFKLGDSYEQYF	TGTGCCAGCAGCTTTAAACTCGGTGACAGCTACGAGCAGTACTTC
TRBJ2-5	-	TRBV5-4	-	CASSLAASRETQYF	TGTGCCAGCAGCTTGGCCGCAAGCCGAGAGACCCAGTACTTC
TRBJ2-2	TRBD1	TRBV27	-	CASSPQGAYTGELFF	TGTGCCAGCAGCCCCCAGGGGGCTTACACCGGGGAGCTGTTTTTT
TRBJ2-7	TRBD1	TRBV30	-	CAWSPWTGGGYEQYF	TGTGCCTGGAGTCCTTGGACAGGGGGCGGGTACGAGCAGTACTTC
TRBJ2-6	-	TRBV6-4	-	CASSSEGSGANVLTF	TGTGCCAGCAGTTCGGAGGGTTCTGGGGCCAACGTCCTGACTTTC
TRBJ2-2	TRBD2	TRBV7-3	once	CASSLSPAGGQDNTGELFF	TGTGCCAGCAGCTTATCCCCAGCGGGAGGGCAAGACAACACCGGGGAGCTGTTTTTT
TRBJ1-1	TRBD1	TRBV30	-	CASDRVTTEAFF	TGTGCCTCGGACAGGGTTACCACTGAAGCTTTCTTT
TRBJ2-5	-	TRBV7-5	-	CVRSPPLAGQETQYF	TGTGTCAGAAGCCCTCCGCTAGCGGGTCAAGAGACCCAGTACTTC
TRBJ1-1	-	TRBV18	-	CASSLDRDTEAFF	TGTGCCAGCTCATTGGACAGAGACACTGAAGCTTTCTTT
TRBJ2-7	-	TRBV4-1	-	CASSHPTRDEQYF	TGCGCCAGCAGCCACCCGACCAGGGACGAGCAGTACTTC
TRBJ2-5	-	TRBV27	-	CASSSLESTETQYF	TGTGCCAGCAGTTCCCTAGAGAGCACGGAGACCCAGTACTTC
TRBJ1-1	TRBD1	TRBV5-1	-	CASRTGQGAQNTEAFF	TGCGCCAGCAGGACCGGACAGGGGGCGCAGAACACTGAAGCTTTCTTT
TRBJ2-3	-	TRBV4-1	-	CASSQDPPSDRLSTDTQYF	TGCGCCAGCAGCCAAGATCCCCCATCGGACAGACTTAGCACAGATACGCAGTATTTT
TRBJ2-1	-	TRBV7-9	-	CASSPTRYNEQFF	TGTGCCAGCAGCCCTACTAGGTACAATGAGCAGTTCTTC
TRBJ1-6	TRBD1	TRBV19	-	CAGSHRQGRLPNSPLHF	TGTGCCGGAAGCCACAGACAGGGGCGTCTTCCTAATTCACCCCTCCACTTT
TRBJ2-7	-	TRBV29-1	-	CSARRGGGGYEQYF	TGCAGCGCCCGACGAGGGGGAGGGGGCTACGAGCAGTACTTC
TRBJ1-3	-	TRBV18	-	CASSLALPSGNTIYF	TGTGCCAGCTCACTGGCCTTGCCCTCTGGAAACACCATATATTTT
TRBJ1-2	TRBD1	TRBV30	-	CAWGDRRGDGYTF	TGTGCCTGGGGGGACAGGAGAGGTGATGGCTACACCTTC
TRBJ2-5	-	TRBV29-1	-	CSVAKPGTRGKETQYF	TGCAGCGTTGCTAAACCCGGGACAAGGGGGAAAGAGACCCAGTACTTC
TRBJ2-1	-	TRBV5-8	-	CASSWSSGRADEQFF	TGTGCCAGCAGCTGGTCGTCGGGCAGGGCGGATGAGCAGTTCTTC
TRBJ1-4	-	TRBV2	-	CASSDRAAGNEKLFF	TGTGCCAGCAGTGACAGGGCAGCTGGGAATGAAAAACTGTTTTTT
TRBJ2-1	TRBD1	TRBV5-1	-	CASLPGTGEARYGEQFF	TGCGCCAGTCTACCCGGGACAGGGGAAGCCCGCTACGGTGAGCAGTTCTTC
TRBJ2-7	TRBD2	TRBV27	-	CASSWSSGTYEQYF	TGTGCCAGCAGTTGGTCTAGCGGAACCTACGAGCAGTACTTC
TRBJ2-7	TRBD1	TRBV13	once	CASSRGGGSSYEQYF	TGTGCCAGCAGCCGAGGGGGCGGAAGCTCCTACGAGCAGTACTTC
TRBJ1-2	TRBD1	TRBV5-1	-	CASSSGTEHGYTF	TGCGCCAGCAGCTCAGGGACAGAGCATGGCTACACCTTC
TRBJ1-1	-	TRBV18	-	CASSPRLPTSTGNTEAFF	TGTGCCAGCTCACCACGTCTCCCTACTTCGACAGGGAACACTGAAGCTTTCTTT
TRBJ1-1	-	TRBV30	-	CAWSRRNTEAFF	TGTGCCTGGAGTCGGAGAAACACTGAAGCTTTCTTT
TRBJ1-4	-	TRBV29-1	-	CSVMGKGGEKLFF	TGCAGCGTGATGGGGAAGGGAGGTGAAAAACTGTTTTTT
TRBJ2-7	-	TRBV5-1	-	CASSLAWGRQLYEQYF	TGCGCCAGCAGCTTGGCCTGGGGGCGGCAGCTATACGAGCAGTACTTC
TRBJ2-7	TRBD2	TRBV28	-	CASSLLTSGKGYEQYF	TGTGCCAGCAGTCTATTGACTAGCGGCAAGGGCTACGAGCAGTACTTC
TRBJ1-1	TRBD1	TRBV29-1	-	CSVAPLLQGDTEAFF	TGCAGCGTCGCACCCCTCTTACAGGGGGACACTGAAGCTTTCTTT
TRBJ1-1	-	TRBV30	-	CAWSAGLPKNTEAFF	TGTGCCTGGAGTGCGGGACTTCCGAAGAACACTGAAGCTTTCTTT
TRBJ2-2	TRBD1	TRBV10-1	-	CASSEMGQGATGELFF	TGCGCCAGCAGTGAAATGGGACAGGGTGCCACCGGGGAGCTGTTTTTT